This T cell receptor (beta chain) comes out of a study of shared clonotypes between healthy human individuals. Naive CD8 cells, CD45RO-negative and positively selected for CCR7, excluded terminally differentiated effector memory CD45RA+ cells. Regarding this clone: This sample also contains other DNA sequences that code for the same CDR3.

Germline CDR1 and CDR2: MDHEN and SYDVKM. This CDR3 is 11 amino acids long. The germline V and J ends were trimmed by 2 bases and 7 bases, with 5 bases remaining between them. Execution of the assay was at deep level. Approximately 220 ng DNA, 30,000 to 35,000 T cell genomes, went into each sorted-subset replicate PCR. Authors' analysis steps: ImmunoSEQ sequences covered only the junction and lacked quality scores; filtering therefore differed. Repertoires were generated with immunoSEQ multiplex PCR, while TCRdb's copy carries only in-frame clones and drops some. Clonal size and the V and J genes are those of that table, whereas D and trimming came from the DNA. The data contain approximately 1.9 million clones, 80% to 95% of them singletons.

Sequenced input: naive CD8+ T cells from PBMCs. The sequence derives from a man aged 18 to 35 in good health. Some clones in this sample may be carry-over from other donors' samples. This sequence joins TRBV28 and TRBJ1-1; D not certain. The CDR3 sequence is CASSLGHEAFF. The CDR3 coding sequence is TGTGCCAGCAGTTTAGGGCATGAAGCTTTCTTT.